The T cell receptor beta chain described here comes from a study of CD8 T cells in ankylosing spondylitis. The germline V gene has CDR1 SGHNT and CDR2 YENEEA. CDR3 length equals 14 residues. This clonotype was seen a few times. Its antigen is still unknown. This clone may be a read error of a much larger clone one base away. A quantitative 5'-RACE method, one with molecular barcodes, was used to make TCR beta libraries. Each CDR3 protein is one row after TCRdb ran MiXCR on the 5' RACE reads. The data contain roughly 100,000 distinct CDR3 sequences, 24% of them singletons. Regarding the study as a whole: Matched synovial fluid from ankylosing spondylitis patients was reported to be enriched for disease-linked clones. In ankylosing spondylitis blood, a motif of roughly 8 highly homologous TCR beta variants appeared characteristic. Earlier studies detected some motif variants in reactive arthritis synovial fluid and blood.

Sequencing used synovial fluid, either unsorted or a sorted T cell fraction (not recorded which). This TCR was recovered from a male donor with ankylosing spondylitis. The chain is built from TRBV11-3 and TRBJ1-1, with unresolved D. The CDR3 is CASSPRVTNTEASF. The CDR3 bases are TGTGCCAGCAGCCCGCGTGTAACGAACACTGAAGCTTCCTTT.